These 23 T cell receptor beta chains originate from one sample sequenced in a study of graft-versus-host responses after intestinal transplantation (dated by TCRdb to about 2021). Their recognized antigens are unknown. The time point label, read with the paper, signifies: cells obtained before transplantation from donor or recipient. The method behind the library was the immunoSEQ multiplex PCR assay. What TCRdb holds here is the immuneACCESS table cut down to in-frame rearrangements. Part of the clones is not present; checked against another copy, under half of the missing clones reflect an unresolved V gene, and the others are unexplained. This sample has some 96,000 clones in its table, and more than 85% of those were observed once. The ten most abundant clones make up more than 0.75% of the sample. This material consisted of unstimulated CD4+ T cells sorted from spleen or lymph node cells, taken before transplant. The receptors here all came from a human donor who was the organ donor for an intestinal transplant.

The rearrangement joins TRBV18 to TRBJ2-1, with 10 bases lining up with TRBD2. Germline CDR1 is KGHSH and CDR2 is LQKENI. The V and J ends lost 4 bases and 6 bases, in that order; junction bases with no gene match: 6. The CDR3 totals 15 residues. The CDR3 spells CASSQLAGQGNEQFF. As DNA, the CDR3 is TGTGCCAGCTCACAACTAGCGGGGCAAGGCAATGAGCAGTTCTTC.

The V and J genes are TRBV30 and TRBJ1-6; D is ambiguous. Germline V gene sequence: CDR1 GTSNPN, CDR2 SVGIG (reference sequence). The germline V and J ends were trimmed by 4 bases and 9 bases, with 7 bases remaining between them. The CDR3 is made up of 11 amino acids. CDR3 amino acids: CAWKHSSPLHF. For the CDR3, the DNA is TGTGCCTGGAAGCATTCTTCACCCCTCCACTTT.

This clone was picked up one time. This sequence joins TRBV18 and TRBJ1-2; 7 nucleotides match TRBD1. The CDR3 runs 14 residues. Trimming removed 3 bases from V and 3 bases from J; junction bases left unmatched: 4. Germline V lookup: CDR1 KGHSH, CDR2 LQKENI. The CDR3 coding sequence is TGTGCCAGCTCACCTACTACAGGGGACTATGGCTACACCTTC. Protein: CASSPTTGDYGYTF.

V is TRBV5-4 and J is TRBJ2-3; TRBD2 is a possible D gene (6 bases). In germline, CDR1 is SGHNT, CDR2 YYREEE (reference sequence). The V gene lost 3 bases and the J gene lost 3 bases, with 11 bases spanning the gap. The CDR3 has 14 residues. CDR3 sequence (DNA): TGTGCCAGCAGCTCCGTTGGGGGGACAGATACGCAGTATTTT. This sequence encodes CASSSVGGTDTQYF.

A single count supports this clone. V is TRBV28 and J is TRBJ1-5; the D gene is possibly TRBD1 (5 bases). V lost 1 base and J 4 bases, leaving 17 bases between the germline ends. The CDR3 runs 17 residues. Germline CDR1 is MDHEN and CDR2 is SYDVKM. The CDR3 spells CASSLFRWQGGNQPQHF. CDR3 in DNA: TGTGCCAGCAGTTTATTCAGATGGCAGGGAGGAAATCAGCCCCAGCATTTT.

The chain couples TRBV7-9 to TRBJ1-1; D possibly corresponds to TRBD1 (6 bases). Looked up from germline, CDR1 is SEHNR and CDR2 is FQNEAQ (reference sequence). The V end lost 5 bases, the J end lost 3 bases, and 13 bases lay between the germline ends. The CDR3 totals 14 residues. The CDR3 nucleotides read TGTGCCAGCAGCATGGGACATGAACACACTGAAGCTTTCTTT. This codes for CASSMGHEHTEAFF.

The gene calls are TRBV29-1 and TRBJ2-1; TRBD2 matches 9 bases. V gave up 4 bases and J gave up 4 bases; unmatched junction bases: 11. Germline V lookup: CDR1 SQVTM, CDR2 ANQGSEA. The CDR3 totals 16 residues. The CDR3 DNA reads TGCAGCGTTGGGGAGAGTAGCGGGGGCCCTTACAATGAGCAGTTCTTC. It yields the protein CSVGESSGGPYNEQFF.

This sequence joins TRBV18 and TRBJ1-2; perhaps TRBD1 as D (5 bases). V gave up 9 bases and J gave up 0 bases, with 17 bases separating them. This CDR3 spans 15 amino acids. In germline, CDR1 is KGHSH, CDR2 LQKENI. The CDR3 DNA follows: TGTGCCAGTCGGGCAGGGACGGACCCTAACTATGGCTACACCTTC. This gives the protein CASRAGTDPNYGYTF.

The J gene is TRBJ2-3, the V gene TRBV5-1; no reliable D call. Germline-derived CDR1 and CDR2 are SGHRS and YFSETQ. This CDR3 spans 15 amino acids. V was shortened by 0 bases and J by 6 bases, with 14 bases between the two germline ends. CDR3 amino acids: CASSLDSGSSDTQYF. CDR3 nucleotide sequence: TGCGCCAGCAGCTTGGACTCCGGATCCAGCGATACGCAGTATTTT. Using reference TRBV5-1 and TRBJ2-3 for the parts outside the CDR3, the full variable domain is KAGVTQTPRYLIKTRGQQVTLSCSPISGHRSVSWYQQTPGQGLQFLFEYFSETQRNKGNFPGRFSGRQFSNSRSEMNVSTLELGDSALYLCASSLDSGSSDTQYFGPGTRLTVL.

The rearrangement links TRBV7-2 to TRBJ2-3, with D perhaps TRBD1 (6 bases). Germline CDR1 SGHTA, CDR2 FQGNSA. The CDR3 has 14 residues. V was pared by 2 bases and J by 6 bases, with 12 bases between. The CDR3 region is CASSLRGQTDTQYF. CDR3 sequence (DNA): TGTGCCAGCAGCTTACGCGGACAGACTGATACGCAGTATTTT.

The chain links TRBV19 to TRBJ1-1, with D uncertain. This CDR3 comprises 16 residues. Trimming stripped 1 base from V and 0 bases from J, with 12 bases between. The germline V gene encodes CDR1 LNHDA and CDR2 SQIVND (reference sequence). CDR3 sequence (DNA): TGTGCCAGTAGTATAGGGGTGCGGACGATGAACACTGAAGCTTTCTTT. Translating it yields CASSIGVRTMNTEAFF. Full variable domain (missing parts from reference TRBV19 and TRBJ1-1): DGGITQSPKYLFRKEGQNVTLSCEQNLNHDAMYWYRQDPGQGLRLIYYSQIVNDFQKGDIAEGYSVSREKKESFPLTVTSAQKNPTAFYLCASSIGVRTMNTEAFFGQGTRLTVV.

CDR3 in amino acids: CASSVEAGGRMYQETQYF. The DNA of the CDR3 is TGTGCCAGCAGCGTAGAAGCGGGGGGCCGAATGTACCAAGAGACCCAGTACTTC. V is TRBV9 and J is TRBJ2-5; 9 bases fit TRBD2. J was trimmed by 0 bases and V by 0 bases; bases with no gene match: 9. Germline-derived CDR1 and CDR2 are SGDLS and YYNGEE. The CDR3 covers 18 residues.

The genes are TRBV19 and TRBJ1-1; 9 positions agree with TRBD1. Germline V lookup: CDR1 LNHDA, CDR2 SQIVND (reference sequence). CDR3 length: 15 residues. Trimming took 6 bases from V and 1 from J; bases not matched to a gene: 6. Written as DNA, the CDR3 is TGTGCCAGTAGGCCCGGGACAGGGCAGAACACTGAAGCTTTCTTT. Its protein is CASRPGTGQNTEAFF. The full variable domain, in which reference TRBV19 and TRBJ1-1 provide the parts outside the CDR3, is DGGITQSPKYLFRKEGQNVTLSCEQNLNHDAMYWYRQDPGQGLRLIYYSQIVNDFQKGDIAEGYSVSREKKESFPLTVTSAQKNPTAFYLCASRPGTGQNTEAFFGQGTRLTVV.

The chain employs TRBV10-3 and TRBJ2-1; D remains ambiguous. Germline CDR1 reads ENHRY; CDR2 reads SYGVKD. The CDR3 totals 14 residues. V was shortened by 4 bases and J by 8 bases, with 15 bases between the two germline ends. The DNA of the CDR3 is TGTGCCATCAGTGTGGTAGGGCGGAGCGATGAGCAGTTCTTC. Amino acids: CAISVVGRSDEQFF.

This clone was detected only a few times. The V gene is TRBV18, the J gene TRBJ2-5; D possibly corresponds to TRBD2 (7 bases). The CDR3 runs to 15 residues. Looked up from germline, CDR1 is KGHSH and CDR2 is LQKENI. V lost 2 bases and J lost 4, with 14 bases in between. The DNA for the CDR3 is TGTGCCAGCTCACCAGGCACAGGGAGGGGAGAGACCCAGTACTTC. It codes for CASSPGTGRGETQYF.

This clone was detected a few times. This sequence joins TRBV19 and TRBJ1-3; 7 bases are a match to TRBD1. This CDR3 comprises 14 residues. Trimming cost V 6 bases and J 4 bases; bases outside gene matches: 6. CDR1 and CDR2 from the germline V gene are LNHDA and SQIVND (reference sequence). CDR3 loop: CASRRQGMGNTIYF. The DNA for the CDR3 is TGTGCCAGTAGAAGACAGGGAATGGGAAACACCATATATTTT.

The chain links TRBV27 to TRBJ1-6, with D unresolved. The V and J ends lost 1 base and 8 bases respectively, with 9 bases between them. The CDR3 is 14 residues long. Germline CDR1 MNHEY, CDR2 SMNVEV (reference sequence). The chain's CDR3 is CASSLYFQDSPLHF. In DNA, the CDR3 is TGTGCCAGCAGTTTATATTTTCAGGATTCACCCCTCCACTTT.

As for this clone: An end of the junction differs from the germline gene, which may be a read error. The J gene is TRBJ1-5, the V gene TRBV2; D perhaps matches TRBD1 (6 bases). This CDR3 has 16 residues. Germline V lookup: CDR1 SNHLY, CDR2 FYNNEI. The CDR3 bases are TGTGCCAGCAATGAACGATCGGGGGCGGGCAATCAGCCCCAGCATTTT. As protein: CASNERSGAGNQPQHF.

The V call is TRBV9, the J call TRBJ1-3; D gene ambiguous. The CDR3 loop spans 15 amino acids. Germline V gives CDR1 SGDLS, CDR2 YYNGEE. Between the trimmed V and J ends, which lost 0 bases and 1 base, there was a span of 8 bases. CDR3 amino acids: CASSVGRTSGNTIYF. CDR3 DNA sequence: TGTGCCAGCAGCGTAGGGCGAACTTCTGGAAACACCATATATTTT.

The J gene is TRBJ1-1, the V gene TRBV7-8; tentatively, D is TRBD1 (6 bases). Germline loops: CDR1 SGHVS, CDR2 FQNEAQ. There are 18 residues in the CDR3. The ends were cut back, 1 base at V and 0 bases at J, with 18 bases in the middle. In nucleotides, the CDR3 is TGTGCCAGCAGCTTAGTCAGGGGCGATCGGGTTTTGAACACTGAAGCTTTCTTT. Its translation: CASSLVRGDRVLNTEAFF.

As concerns this clone: Compared with germline, one end of the junction differs, possibly owing to a read error. The V and J genes are TRBV13 and TRBJ2-7; D assignment may be TRBD1 or TRBD2 (5 bases each). The CDR3 has 11 amino acids. Germline CDR1 reads PRHDT; CDR2 reads FYEKMQ (reference sequence). CDR3 bases: TGTGCCAGCAGCTCCCGGGGCACCCGGGCGTTC. This gives the protein CASSSRGTRAF.

The chain combines TRBV6-5 with TRBJ1-1; D call uncertain. This CDR3 region has 12 residues. V shed 0 bases and J shed 5 bases, with 4 bases lying between them. Germline V lookup: CDR1 MNHEY, CDR2 SVGAGI. Written as DNA, the CDR3 is TGTGCCAGCAGTTACTCGATGACTGAAGCTTTCTTT. This gives the protein CASSYSMTEAFF.

The chain uses TRBV6-5 and TRBJ2-3; 9 nucleotides agree with TRBD2. The CDR3 extends over 14 amino acids. The V segment lost 7 bases and the J segment 4 bases; nucleotides outside the gene matches: 6. Germline CDR1 MNHEY, CDR2 SVGAGI. CDR3 nucleotides: TGTGCCAGCAAGCGGAGCGGGGGGTCAGATACGCAGTATTTT. Translated: CASKRSGGSDTQYF.